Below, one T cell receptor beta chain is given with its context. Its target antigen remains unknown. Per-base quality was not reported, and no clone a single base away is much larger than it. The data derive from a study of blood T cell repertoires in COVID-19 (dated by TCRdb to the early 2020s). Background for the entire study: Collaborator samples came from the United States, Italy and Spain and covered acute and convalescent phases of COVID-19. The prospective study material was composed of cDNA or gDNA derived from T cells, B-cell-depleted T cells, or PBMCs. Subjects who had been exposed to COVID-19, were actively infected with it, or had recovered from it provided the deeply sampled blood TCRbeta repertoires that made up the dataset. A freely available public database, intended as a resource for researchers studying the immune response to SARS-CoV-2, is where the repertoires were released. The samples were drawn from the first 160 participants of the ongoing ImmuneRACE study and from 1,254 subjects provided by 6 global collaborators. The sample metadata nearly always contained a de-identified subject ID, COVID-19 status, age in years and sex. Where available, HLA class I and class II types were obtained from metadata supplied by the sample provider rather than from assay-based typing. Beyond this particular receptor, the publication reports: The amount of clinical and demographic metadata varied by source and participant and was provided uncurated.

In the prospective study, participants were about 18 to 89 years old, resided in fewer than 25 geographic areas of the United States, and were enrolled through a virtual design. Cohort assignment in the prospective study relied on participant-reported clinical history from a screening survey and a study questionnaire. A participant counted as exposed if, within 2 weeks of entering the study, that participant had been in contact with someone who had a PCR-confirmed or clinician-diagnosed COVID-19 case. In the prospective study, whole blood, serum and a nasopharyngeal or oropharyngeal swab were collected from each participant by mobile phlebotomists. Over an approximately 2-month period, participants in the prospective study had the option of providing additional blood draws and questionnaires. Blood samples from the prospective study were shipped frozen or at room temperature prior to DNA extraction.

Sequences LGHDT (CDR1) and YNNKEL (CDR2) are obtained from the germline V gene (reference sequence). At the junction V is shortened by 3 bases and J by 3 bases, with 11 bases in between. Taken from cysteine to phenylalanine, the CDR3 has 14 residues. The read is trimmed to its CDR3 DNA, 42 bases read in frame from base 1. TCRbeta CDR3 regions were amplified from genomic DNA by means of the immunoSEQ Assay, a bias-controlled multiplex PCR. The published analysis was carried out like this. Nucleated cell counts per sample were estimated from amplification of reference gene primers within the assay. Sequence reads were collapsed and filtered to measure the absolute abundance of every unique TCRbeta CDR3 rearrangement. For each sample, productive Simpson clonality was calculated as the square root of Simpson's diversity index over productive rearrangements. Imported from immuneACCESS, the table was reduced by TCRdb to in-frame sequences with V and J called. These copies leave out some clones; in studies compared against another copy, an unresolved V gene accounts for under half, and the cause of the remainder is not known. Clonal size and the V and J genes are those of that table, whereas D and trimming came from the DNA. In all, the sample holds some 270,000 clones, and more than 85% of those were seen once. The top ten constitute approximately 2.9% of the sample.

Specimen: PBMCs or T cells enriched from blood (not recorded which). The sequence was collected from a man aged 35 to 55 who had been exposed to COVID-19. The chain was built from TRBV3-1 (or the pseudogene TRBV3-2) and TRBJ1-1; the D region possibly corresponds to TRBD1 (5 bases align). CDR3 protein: CASSQVGGDTEAFF. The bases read TGTGCCAGCAGCCAGGTCGGGGGGGACACTGAAGCTTTCTTT.